The rows below give T cell receptor beta chains drawn from one sample of a study of blood T cell repertoires in COVID-19. TCRdb's copy holds only in-frame clones and misses some; the assay was immunoSEQ multiplex PCR. The sample records over 200,000 clones, around 80% being singletons. Sample: peripheral blood. The receptors here all came from a human donor in a cohort sampled during active COVID-19. The CDR3 runs from the conserved cysteine through the conserved F or W. D genes are given only for firm matches. Rows may omit the clone size; those that give it use once, few, many or a size class.

cdr3_aa: CASSLTGSNEQYF
cdr3_nt: TGTGCCAGCAGCTTAACCGGTTCCAACGAGCAGTACTTC
v_call: TRBV7-2
d_call: NA
clone_size: NA
cdr3_length: 13
j_call: TRBJ2-7

cdr3_aa: CASRWEQGINQPQHF
cdr3_nt: TGTGCCAGCAGATGGGAACAGGGAATCAATCAGCCCCAGCATTTT
v_call: TRBV19
d_call: NA
clone_size: few
cdr3_length: 15
j_call: TRBJ1-5

cdr3_aa: CASSESKRGCGQPQHF
cdr3_nt: TGCGCCAGCAGTGAGTCGAAACGAGGGTGCGGTCAGCCCCAGCATTTT
v_call: TRBV10-1
d_call: NA
clone_size: NA
cdr3_length: 16
j_call: TRBJ1-5

cdr3_aa: CASSQISYSGPHEQFF
cdr3_nt: TGTGCCAGCAGCCAGATCTCTTATAGCGGCCCCCATGAGCAGTTCTTC
v_call: TRBV7-9
d_call: NA
clone_size: once
cdr3_length: 16
j_call: TRBJ2-1

cdr3_aa: CASSYRGEQYF
cdr3_nt: TGTGCCAGCAGTTACCGAGGAGAGCAGTACTTC
v_call: TRBV6-5
d_call: NA
clone_size: few
cdr3_length: 11
j_call: TRBJ2-7

cdr3_aa: CAWSVSLAGVAEQFF
cdr3_nt: TGTGCCTGGAGTGTATCACTAGCGGGAGTTGCGGAGCAGTTCTTC
v_call: TRBV30
d_call: TRBD2
clone_size: NA
cdr3_length: 15
j_call: TRBJ2-1

cdr3_aa: CASSLILASNEQFF
cdr3_nt: TGTGCCAGCAGCTTAATACTAGCCAGCAATGAGCAGTTCTTC
v_call: TRBV7-2
d_call: NA
clone_size: few
cdr3_length: 14
j_call: TRBJ2-1

cdr3_aa: CASSVPSGTSGANVLTF
cdr3_nt: TGTGCCAGCAGCGTACCCAGCGGGACTTCCGGGGCCAACGTCCTGACTTTC
v_call: TRBV9
d_call: TRBD2
clone_size: NA
cdr3_length: 17
j_call: TRBJ2-6

cdr3_aa: CASSVAGDSNQPQHF
cdr3_nt: TGTGCCAGCAGCGTAGCGGGGGATAGCAATCAGCCCCAGCATTTT
v_call: TRBV9
d_call: NA
clone_size: NA
cdr3_length: 15
j_call: TRBJ1-5

cdr3_aa: CASTLFTEAFF
cdr3_nt: TGTGCCAGCACCCTTTTCACTGAAGCTTTCTTT
v_call: TRBV28
d_call: NA
clone_size: once
cdr3_length: 11
j_call: TRBJ1-1

cdr3_aa: CASRRRFPMGAGPNQETQYF
cdr3_nt: TGTGCCAGCAGACGCCGTTTCCCGATGGGGGCCGGGCCCAACCAAGAGACCCAGTACTTC
v_call: TRBV2
d_call: NA
clone_size: NA
cdr3_length: 20
j_call: TRBJ2-5

cdr3_aa: CAWSRKGAGGYTF
cdr3_nt: TGTGCCTGGAGTAGAAAGGGGGCAGGAGGCTACACCTTC
v_call: TRBV30
d_call: TRBD1
clone_size: NA
cdr3_length: 13
j_call: TRBJ1-2

cdr3_aa: CASSTGGGYSNQPQHF
cdr3_nt: TGTGCCAGTTCTACAGGGGGCGGGTATAGCAATCAGCCCCAGCATTTT
v_call: TRBV19
d_call: TRBD1
clone_size: few
cdr3_length: 16
j_call: TRBJ1-5

cdr3_aa: CASSLGGAQPQHF
cdr3_nt: TGTGCCAGCAGCTTAGGAGGAGCGCAGCCCCAGCATTTT
v_call: TRBV7-9
d_call: NA
clone_size: NA
cdr3_length: 13
j_call: TRBJ1-5

cdr3_aa: CASRQQGRTEAFF
cdr3_nt: TGTGCCAGCAGGCAACAGGGAAGAACTGAAGCTTTCTTT
v_call: TRBV28
d_call: NA
clone_size: few
cdr3_length: 13
j_call: TRBJ1-1

cdr3_aa: CAWSRGEGLEQYF
cdr3_nt: TGTGCCTGGAGTCGGGGGGAGGGCCTCGAGCAGTACTTC
v_call: TRBV30
d_call: TRBD2
clone_size: NA
cdr3_length: 13
j_call: TRBJ2-7

cdr3_aa: CASSLSTGLGDTQYF
cdr3_nt: TGTGCCAGCAGTTTATCGACGGGACTAGGAGATACGCAGTATTTT
v_call: TRBV27
d_call: TRBD2
clone_size: NA
cdr3_length: 15
j_call: TRBJ2-3

cdr3_aa: CASSQGTSGTGELFF
cdr3_nt: TGCGCCAGCAGCCAAGGGACTAGTGGTACCGGGGAGCTGTTTTTT
v_call: TRBV5-1
d_call: TRBD2
clone_size: NA
cdr3_length: 15
j_call: TRBJ2-2

cdr3_aa: CASSQDRGATYEQYF
cdr3_nt: TGTGCCAGCAGCCAGGACAGGGGGGCAACCTACGAGCAGTACTTC
v_call: TRBV14
d_call: TRBD1
clone_size: NA
cdr3_length: 15
j_call: TRBJ2-7

cdr3_aa: CASSPRTGHSYEQYF
cdr3_nt: TGTGCCAGCAGCCCTAGAACAGGGCACTCCTACGAGCAGTACTTC
v_call: TRBV4-2
d_call: NA
clone_size: NA
cdr3_length: 15
j_call: TRBJ2-7

cdr3_aa: CASTRALGTEAFF
cdr3_nt: TGTGCCAGCACCAGGGCCCTGGGGACTGAAGCTTTCTTT
v_call: TRBV9
d_call: NA
clone_size: once
cdr3_length: 13
j_call: TRBJ1-1

cdr3_aa: CASSGTGQSGYTF
cdr3_nt: TGTGCCAGCAGTGGGACGGGACAGTCAGGCTACACCTTC
v_call: TRBV2
d_call: TRBD1
clone_size: few
cdr3_length: 13
j_call: TRBJ1-2

cdr3_aa: CASSPRLLMGGDTQYF
cdr3_nt: TGTGCCAGCAGCCCCCGACTCCTCATGGGGGGAGATACGCAGTATTTT
v_call: TRBV5-5
d_call: NA
clone_size: NA
cdr3_length: 16
j_call: TRBJ2-3

cdr3_aa: CASSSRDFQETQYF
cdr3_nt: TGTGCCAGCAGTTCCCGGGACTTCCAAGAGACCCAGTACTTC
v_call: TRBV27
d_call: NA
clone_size: NA
cdr3_length: 14
j_call: TRBJ2-5

cdr3_aa: CAISEGLAGGSNEQFF
cdr3_nt: TGTGCCATCAGTGAGGGACTAGCGGGAGGAAGTAATGAGCAGTTCTTC
v_call: TRBV10-3
d_call: TRBD2
clone_size: NA
cdr3_length: 16
j_call: TRBJ2-1

cdr3_aa: CASRLAGIYEQYF
cdr3_nt: TGCGCCAGCAGGCTAGCGGGAATCTACGAGCAGTACTTC
v_call: TRBV5-1
d_call: TRBD2
clone_size: NA
cdr3_length: 13
j_call: TRBJ2-7

cdr3_aa: CASSQEEGVNSPLHF
cdr3_nt: TGTGCCAGCAGCCAAGAAGAGGGAGTAAATTCACCCCTCCACTTT
v_call: TRBV4-2
d_call: NA
clone_size: NA
cdr3_length: 15
j_call: TRBJ1-6

cdr3_aa: CASSVGEGYEQYF
cdr3_nt: TGTGCCAGCAGCGTAGGCGAGGGTTACGAGCAGTACTTC
v_call: TRBV9
d_call: NA
clone_size: NA
cdr3_length: 13
j_call: TRBJ2-7

cdr3_aa: CASSLGVAGPPGNTQYF
cdr3_nt: TGTGCCAGCAGCTTGGGGGTAGCGGGACCCCCCGGGAATACGCAGTATTTT
v_call: TRBV5-4
d_call: TRBD2
clone_size: NA
cdr3_length: 17
j_call: TRBJ2-3

cdr3_aa: CASSQVAGRGSGANVLTF
cdr3_nt: TGCGCCAGCAGCCAAGTTGCAGGGAGGGGCTCTGGGGCCAACGTCCTGACTTTC
v_call: TRBV4-3
d_call: TRBD2
clone_size: NA
cdr3_length: 18
j_call: TRBJ2-6

cdr3_aa: CASSPRAGRDYEQYF
cdr3_nt: TGTGCCAGCAGCCCAAGAGCGGGACGGGACTACGAGCAGTACTTC
v_call: TRBV5-4
d_call: TRBD2
clone_size: NA
cdr3_length: 15
j_call: TRBJ2-7

cdr3_aa: CATSDLRDRGGYTF
cdr3_nt: TGTGCCACCAGTGACCTCCGGGACAGGGGCGGCTACACCTTC
v_call: TRBV24-1
d_call: TRBD1
clone_size: NA
cdr3_length: 14
j_call: TRBJ1-2

cdr3_aa: CSVEEGGAGGQPQHF
cdr3_nt: TGCAGCGTTGAAGAGGGGGGGGCTGGGGGGCAGCCCCAGCATTTT
v_call: TRBV29-1
d_call: NA
clone_size: NA
cdr3_length: 15
j_call: TRBJ1-5

cdr3_aa: CARGWWAGGLGNQPQHF
cdr3_nt: TGTGCCAGAGGGTGGTGGGCAGGGGGCTTGGGCAATCAGCCCCAGCATTTT
v_call: TRBV3-1/TRBV3-2
d_call: TRBD1
clone_size: NA
cdr3_length: 17
j_call: TRBJ1-5

cdr3_aa: CASGYSGRNSQNGELFF
cdr3_nt: TGTGCCAGCGGGTATAGCGGGAGGAATAGTCAGAACGGGGAGCTGTTTTTT
v_call: TRBV28
d_call: TRBD2
clone_size: few
cdr3_length: 17
j_call: TRBJ2-2

cdr3_aa: CATSDSDNEQFF
cdr3_nt: TGTGCCACCAGTGATTCAGACAATGAGCAGTTCTTC
v_call: TRBV24-1
d_call: NA
clone_size: many
cdr3_length: 12
j_call: TRBJ2-1

cdr3_aa: CASSQEASGIGEQYF
cdr3_nt: TGCGCCAGCAGCCAAGAGGCTAGCGGGATAGGCGAGCAGTACTTC
v_call: TRBV4-3
d_call: TRBD2
clone_size: NA
cdr3_length: 15
j_call: TRBJ2-7

cdr3_aa: CASSLFGQGTNYGYTF
cdr3_nt: TGTGCCAGCAGTTTGTTCGGACAGGGCACTAACTATGGCTACACCTTC
v_call: TRBV28
d_call: TRBD1
clone_size: NA
cdr3_length: 16
j_call: TRBJ1-2

cdr3_aa: CATSAPGQAYEQYF
cdr3_nt: TGTGCCACCAGTGCGCCGGGACAGGCCTACGAGCAGTACTTC
v_call: TRBV24-1
d_call: TRBD1
clone_size: NA
cdr3_length: 14
j_call: TRBJ2-7

cdr3_aa: CASSFSRWGESYEQYF
cdr3_nt: TGTGCCAGCAGTTTCTCTAGGTGGGGGGAATCCTACGAGCAGTACTTC
v_call: TRBV28
d_call: NA
clone_size: once
cdr3_length: 16
j_call: TRBJ2-7

cdr3_aa: CSVDAARVTQYF
cdr3_nt: TGCAGCGTTGATGCAGCTCGGGTGACCCAGTACTTC
v_call: TRBV29-1
d_call: NA
clone_size: NA
cdr3_length: 12
j_call: TRBJ2-5